Below are 31 T cell receptor beta chains sequenced from a single sample in a study of molecular identifiers for immune sequencing clone quantification. TCRdb analysed the PCR reads with MiXCR anew, one entry per CDR3 protein. The profile shows about 500,000 distinct CDR3 sequences, over 20% of them singletons. Material for sequencing was naive CD8+ T cells from blood, with Jurkat cell RNA spiked in. Subset denoted: FACS-sorted CD8+CD4-CCR7+CD45RA+ naive T cells. These receptors were collected from a human donor in good health. Some libraries in this study had Jurkat cell RNA spiked in.

This clonotype was seen a few times. J is TRBJ2-1 and V is TRBV25-1, with D perhaps matching TRBD1 or TRBD2 (5 bases each). Germline CDR1 and CDR2: MGHDK and SYGVNS. The CDR3 runs 13 residues. V lost 2 bases and J 8 bases, leaving 10 bases between the germline ends. In DNA, the CDR3 is TGTGCCAGCAGTGAAGTGGGGGATTATGAGCAGTTCTTC. As protein: CASSEVGDYEQFF.

This clonotype was seen many times. This chain joins TRBV6-2 or TRBV6-3 and TRBJ1-5; TRBD1 agrees at 7 bases. The V gene end was trimmed by 6 bases and the J gene end by 2 bases; junction bases not matched to a gene: 7. From germline, CDR1 is MNHEY and CDR2 SVGEGT. The CDR3 covers 15 residues. The CDR3 sequence is CASSTTGIGNQPQHF. CDR3 DNA: TGTGCCAGCAGCACGACAGGGATTGGCAATCAGCCCCAGCATTTT.

The genes are TRBV7-9 and TRBJ2-7; D is possibly TRBD1 or TRBD2 (6 bases each). This CDR3 region has 15 residues. With 1 base removed from V and 6 bases from J, the gap between germline ends came to 16 bases. Germline loops: CDR1 SEHNR, CDR2 FQNEAQ (reference sequence). In DNA form, the CDR3 reads TGTGCCAGCAGCTTAGACGCGGGGACACCTTCCGAGCAGTACTTC. Amino acid sequence: CASSLDAGTPSEQYF. Full variable domain (remainder filled in from reference TRBV7-9 and TRBJ2-7): DTGVSQNPRHKITKRGQNVTFRCDPISEHNRLYWYRQTLGQGPEFLTYFQNEAQLEKSRLLSDRFSAERPKGSFSTLEIQRTEQGDSAMYLCASSLDAGTPSEQYFGPGTRLTVT.

Details on this clonotype: With a much larger clone just one base away, this may be a read error. The chain is built from TRBV9 and TRBJ2-6, with 8 bases that match TRBD1. The CDR3 loop spans 19 amino acids. Trimming took 4 bases from V and 0 from J; bases not matched to a gene: 12. Germline CDR1 is SGDLS and CDR2 is YYNGEE. As DNA, the CDR3 is TGTGCCAGCAGCCGTAATCTGGGACAGGCAACCTCTGGGGCCAACGTCCTGACTTTC. As protein: CASSRNLGQATSGANVLTF.

On this clonotype itself: One base away lies a much larger clone, so this may be a sequencing read error. This chain links TRBV12-3 or TRBV12-4 with TRBJ2-3; D tentatively fits TRBD1 or TRBD2 (5 bases each). The CDR3 has 16 residues. V was cut by 7 bases and J by 4 bases, with 21 bases left in between. CDR3 sequence reads: CASNISPGPTADTQYF. The CDR3 DNA reads TGTGCCAGCAACATATCACCGGGACCTACCGCAGATACGCAGTATTTT.

This clonotype showed up many times. V and J are TRBV2 and TRBJ2-1; 10 bases line up with TRBD2. This CDR3 has 16 residues. Trimming took 7 bases from V and 0 from J; bases not matched to a gene: 6. CDR1 is SNHLY, CDR2 FYNNEI, per germline. CDR3 DNA sequence: TGTGCCAGCACCCAACTAGCGGGAAGCTCCTACAATGAGCAGTTCTTC. Encoded protein: CASTQLAGSSYNEQFF.

Details on this clonotype: A much larger clonotype is one base distant, so this may be a read error. The V and J genes are TRBV7-9 and TRBJ2-2; 7 bases match TRBD1. The CDR3 consists of 17 residues. The germline CDR1 and CDR2 sequences are SEHNR and FQNEAQ (reference sequence). This chain's CDR3 is CASSLGMDRTNTGELVF. The CDR3 DNA reads as TGTGCCAGCAGCTTAGGGATGGACAGGACGAACACCGGGGAGCTGGTTTTT.

This clonotype was observed at least ten times. The chain employs TRBV7-9 and TRBJ2-7, with TRBD1 matching over 7 bases. CDR3 length: 13 amino acids. V shed 5 bases and J 2 bases; nucleotides not matched to a gene: 3. Germline values: CDR1 SEHNR, CDR2 FQNEAQ (reference sequence). The CDR3 loop reads CASSEDRTYEQYF. The DNA of the CDR3 is TGTGCCAGCAGCGAGGACAGGACCTACGAGCAGTACTTC.

This clonotype was seen repeatedly, ten times or more. This chain joins TRBV19 and TRBJ2-7; possible D gene TRBD2, 5 bases. Germline CDR1 reads LNHDA; CDR2 reads SQIVND (reference sequence). The CDR3 totals 14 residues. The V end lost 7 bases, the J end lost 2 bases, and 15 bases lay between the germline ends. This CDR3 is CASNQGGSPYEQYF. The CDR3 nucleotides are TGTGCCAGTAACCAAGGAGGATCACCCTACGAGCAGTACTTC.

Many counts were recorded for this clonotype. The gene calls are TRBV25-1 and TRBJ2-5, with TRBD2 as a possible D gene (5 bases). Trimming shortened V by 4 bases and J by 4 bases, and 13 bases separated the two germline ends. The CDR3 runs to 14 residues. Germline values: CDR1 MGHDK, CDR2 SYGVNS. The CDR3 nucleotides are TGTGCCAGCAGTGTTGGGAGAACCCGAGAGACCCAGTACTTC. It is translated as CASSVGRTRETQYF.

This clonotype was observed a handful of times. The chain employs TRBV2 and TRBJ2-5; D unresolved. V was cut by 3 bases and J by 4 bases, with 12 bases left in between. The CDR3 contains 14 residues. Germline loops: CDR1 SNHLY, CDR2 FYNNEI. The CDR3 DNA sequence: TGTGCCAGCAGTGACGATTCGAGATTAGAGACCCAGTACTTC. Its protein is CASSDDSRLETQYF.

CDR3 bases: TGTGCCAGCAGCACTAACCGGGACAGCACAAATGAAAAACTGTTTTTT. Its translation is CASSTNRDSTNEKLFF. The V gene is TRBV7-9, the J gene TRBJ1-4, with 7 bases aligning to TRBD1. The V and J ends lost 5 bases and 5 bases, in that order; junction bases with no gene match: 11. The CDR3 covers 16 residues. Germline CDR1 and CDR2: SEHNR and FQNEAQ (reference sequence). Supplemented by reference TRBV7-9 and TRBJ1-4, the full variable domain reads DTGVSQNPRHKITKRGQNVTFRCDPISEHNRLYWYRQTLGQGPEFLTYFQNEAQLEKSRLLSDRFSAERPKGSFSTLEIQRTEQGDSAMYLCASSTNRDSTNEKLFFGSGTQLSVL.

This clonotype was counted a few times. The gene calls are TRBV7-9 and TRBJ1-2; D remains unclear. This CDR3 comprises 13 residues. Trimming cost V 5 bases and J 6 bases, with 13 bases left between them. CDR1 and CDR2 (germline): SEHNR, FQNEAQ (reference sequence). The CDR3 nucleotides are TGTGCCAGCAGCCTTCCGGACGTCAATGGCTACACCTTC. Translation: CASSLPDVNGYTF.

There are many counts of this clonotype. CDR3 DNA: TGTGCCAGCAGTTTGGGCGGGGTGGACGAGCAGTACTTC. This gives the protein CASSLGGVDEQYF. The chain carries TRBV27 and TRBJ2-7; a possible D gene is TRBD2 (6 bases). The CDR3 contains 13 residues. The germline CDR1 and CDR2 sequences are MNHEY and SMNVEV (reference sequence). With 3 bases removed from V and 5 bases from J, the gap between germline ends came to 11 bases.

Notes on this clonotype: A read error is possible here, since a much larger clone lies one base away. The chain has TRBV12-3 or TRBV12-4 and TRBJ2-5, with 8 bases matching TRBD2. Losses at the gene ends were 5 bases for V and 5 bases for J; bases not matched to a gene: 10. The CDR3 length is 15 residues. CDR3 DNA sequence: TGTGCCAGCAGTACTAGCGGTAACGGTTACGAGACCCAGTACTTC. Translation gives CASSTSGNGYETQYF.

CDR3 in amino acids: CASTQGILESSYNSPLHF. The DNA for the CDR3 is TGTGCCAGCACCCAGGGTATCCTCGAAAGCTCCTATAATTCACCCCTCCACTTT. The rearrangement links TRBV7-9 to TRBJ1-6, with D maybe TRBD1 (5 bases). The V end lost 7 bases, the J end lost 0 bases, and 19 bases lay between the germline ends. The CDR3 loop spans 18 amino acids. CDR1 and CDR2 from the germline V gene are SEHNR and FQNEAQ (reference sequence).

The chain is built from TRBV3-1 and TRBJ2-3, with D uncertain. The CDR3 extends over 13 amino acids. From germline, CDR1 is LGHDT and CDR2 YNNKEL (reference sequence). V was trimmed by 4 bases and J by 5 bases, leaving 10 bases between them. CDR3 in amino acids: CASSPDTLDTQYF. The DNA for the CDR3 is TGTGCCAGCAGCCCAGACACCTTAGATACGCAGTATTTT.

The chain employs TRBV29-1 and TRBJ2-2; D is uncertain. V lost 3 bases and J 4 bases, leaving 9 bases between the germline ends. The CDR3 loop spans 13 amino acids. Germline CDR1 SQVTM, CDR2 ANQGSEA. The CDR3 DNA reads as TGCAGCGTTGAGTCGGATGTCACCGGGGAGCTGTTTTTT. Protein product: CSVESDVTGELFF.

The genes are TRBV5-1 and TRBJ2-7; 8 bases line up with TRBD2. V shed 2 bases and J 7 bases; nucleotides not matched to a gene: 2. The CDR3 covers 12 residues. Germline V lookup: CDR1 SGHRS, CDR2 YFSETQ. Here the CDR3 reads CASSFGGEEQYF. For the CDR3, the DNA is TGCGCCAGCAGCTTCGGGGGGGAAGAGCAGTACTTC.

This chain uses TRBV7-2 with TRBJ1-2; D gene ambiguous. V lost 1 base and J lost 4, with 10 bases in between. Germline CDR1 is SGHTA and CDR2 is FQGNSA. The CDR3 has 14 amino acids. This CDR3 reads CASSLVGSSYGYTF. CDR3 sequence (DNA): TGTGCCAGCAGCTTAGTGGGCAGTTCCTATGGCTACACCTTC.

This sequence joins TRBV19 and TRBJ1-1; no clear D gene. The CDR3 runs to 13 residues. The germline V and J ends were trimmed by 2 bases and 2 bases, with 6 bases remaining between them. Per germline, CDR1 LNHDA and CDR2 SQIVND (reference sequence). The CDR3 region has the DNA TGTGCCAGTAGTATAAGGTTCAACACTGAAGCTTTCTTT. Translated: CASSIRFNTEAFF.

The table lists this clonotype with many counts. This rearrangement joins TRBV19 to TRBJ1-1; D is perhaps TRBD1 (5 bases). Germline V gives CDR1 LNHDA, CDR2 SQIVND (reference sequence). This CDR3 comprises 16 residues. V was clipped by 3 bases and J by 0 bases, with 14 bases between them. The CDR3 DNA sequence: TGTGCCAGTAGTATCTGGGCAGGGTCCATGAACACTGAAGCTTTCTTT. Translating gives CASSIWAGSMNTEAFF.

This clonotype appeared a few times. This chain uses TRBV21-1 with TRBJ1-4; TRBD1, as called in the table, went unchecked against the DNA. TRBV21-1 is marked as a pseudogene. The CDR3 totals 14 residues. The CDR3 here is CASSKPPNNEKLFF. The CDR3 DNA reads TGTGCCAGCAGCAAACCCCCGAATAATGAAAAACTGTTTTTT.

The table lists this clonotype with many counts. V and J are TRBV4-1 and TRBJ1-1; the D is unclear. CDR1 and CDR2 from the germline V gene are MGHRA and YSYEKL. This CDR3 spans 13 amino acids. Trimming took 4 bases from V and 3 from J, leaving 9 bases between them. Here the CDR3 reads CASSLTRDTEAFF. The CDR3 DNA reads as TGCGCCAGCAGCCTGACGAGGGACACTGAAGCTTTCTTT.

Ten or more counts support this clonotype. The V and J genes are TRBV5-4 and TRBJ2-6; D not certain. The CDR3 loop spans 19 amino acids. Germline V gene sequence: CDR1 SGHNT, CDR2 YYREEE (reference sequence). Trimming stripped 0 bases from V and 0 bases from J, with 16 bases between. The chain's CDR3 is CASSLEVTSLGSGANVLTF. The CDR3 DNA reads TGTGCCAGCAGCTTGGAAGTAACTTCCCTGGGCTCTGGGGCCAACGTCCTGACTTTC.

The chain recombines TRBV6-5 with TRBJ1-1; D unclear. V dropped 5 bases and J dropped 1 base, with 8 bases sitting between them. This CDR3 is 13 amino acids long. CDR1 and CDR2 (germline): MNHEY, SVGAGI. This CDR3 is CASSDVSNTEAFF. The CDR3 region has the DNA TGTGCCAGCAGTGATGTTTCGAACACTGAAGCTTTCTTT.

This clonotype was picked up one time. A junction boundary mismatches the germline segment, possibly from a read error. J is TRBJ2-7 and V is TRBV29-1, with D perhaps matching TRBD1 (6 bases). This CDR3 is 12 amino acids long. The germline CDR1 and CDR2 sequences are SQVTM and ANQGSEA. CDR3 loop: CGVVTGRGEQYF. DNA for the CDR3: TGCGGCGTTGTGACAGGAAGGGGCGAGCAGTACTTC.

V and J are TRBV20-1 and TRBJ1-3; D uncertain. With 6 bases removed from V and 6 bases from J, the gap between germline ends came to 15 bases. Germline V CDR1 and CDR2: DFQATT, SNEGSKA (reference sequence). The CDR3 sequence is 13 residues long. Here the CDR3 reads CSAPALNENTIYF. In nucleotides, the CDR3 is TGCAGTGCCCCAGCCCTGAACGAAAACACCATATATTTT.

This clonotype was picked up many times. The J gene is TRBJ1-1, the V gene TRBV20-1; the D is unclear. The CDR3 extends over 15 amino acids. Germline V gives CDR1 DFQATT, CDR2 SNEGSKA (reference sequence). V was clipped by 5 bases and J by 11 bases, with 27 bases between them. CDR3 DNA sequence: TGCAGTGCTTTAGGAACTCGGACGGGTCCTGGTCATGCTTTCTTT. Protein product: CSALGTRTGPGHAFF.

The chain carries TRBV24-1 and TRBJ2-5; D gene uncertain. V dropped 6 bases and J dropped 0 bases, with 10 bases sitting between them. Germline values: CDR1 KGHDR, CDR2 SFDVKD. This CDR3 contains 14 residues. CDR3: CATSPHSNQETQYF. The CDR3 DNA sequence: TGTGCCACCAGTCCACACAGTAACCAAGAGACCCAGTACTTC.

This clonotype was seen at least ten times. The chain uses TRBV6-1 and TRBJ1-1; no firm D call. Trimming took off 5 bases at V and 5 bases at J, with 12 bases between the two ends. From germline, CDR1 is MNHNS and CDR2 SASEGT. The CDR3 consists of 13 residues. The CDR3 nucleotides read TGTGCCAGCAGTCACATAACCGGTACTGAAGCTTTCTTT. This codes for CASSHITGTEAFF.